This T cell receptor (beta chain) stems from a study of T cell repertoires in cytomegalovirus infection. About the study: Both CMV infection and a matching HLA type were indicated by public TCR beta signatures. Broader study findings: Adding up the frequency of public TCR beta families identified people who carried CMV plus the relevant HLA. Dominating the ex vivo response were TCR beta clonotypes that were CMV-specific and HLA-C-restricted.

A few counts support this clonotype. Its antigen is not identified. V gave up 0 bases and J gave up 7 bases, with 7 bases separating them. This CDR3 has 13 amino acids. Germline V gene data show CDR1 as MGHRA and CDR2 as YSYEKL. MiXCR, applied by TCRdb to the reads, yields one record per CDR3 protein. This sample yields hundreds of thousands of distinct CDR3 sequences, of which roughly 34% are seen a single time; 17% belongs to the top ten. V and J are TRBV4-1 and TRBJ2-1; D is unresolved. The receptor was isolated from a human donor in good health (CMV status not recorded). Some clones in this sample may be carry-over from other donors' samples. This sample comprised cultured PBMCs, obtained from culture after CMV antigen stimulation. The CDR3 is CASSQDRLNEQFF. Here the CDR3 DNA reads TGCGCCAGCAGCCAAGACCGGTTGAATGAGCAGTTCTTC.